This T cell receptor beta chain appears in the sequencing data of a study of sequential checkpoint blockade in melanoma. Study as a whole: First-line arms were nivolumab then ipilimumab, or the reverse, randomized 1:1. About 89 pretreatment tumor DNA samples were TCRβ immunosequenced. The study's findings and limits: PD-L1 staining and CD8+ counts, not mutational load, tracked tumor T-cell clonality. Patients with week-13 increases in T-cell fraction and clonality benefited about 30 times more often.

Assay: immunoSEQ multiplex PCR; the TCRdb copy retains only in-frame clones and omits some. The sample shows 37,000 or so clones, roughly a third of them seen only once. With V trimmed by 6 bases and J by 6 bases, 11 bases remained unmatched. The germline CDR1 and CDR2 sequences are MDHEN and SYDVKM. The CDR3 has 15 residues. With respect to this clone: Antigen unknown.

Treatment noted: randomized to nivolumab then ipilimumab (arm A) or the reverse (arm B). This TCR derives from a human donor with melanoma. Source: tumor tissue (inferred from file names), taken from a patient given nivolumab and ipilimumab in sequence. This chain connects TRBV28 to TRBJ2-3; 8 bases fit TRBD2. CDR3 DNA sequence: TGTGCCAGCAGCGAAATACGGGGGGGGGCCGATACGCAGTATTTT. The encoded protein is CASSEIRGGADTQYF.